This note documents a single TCR beta chain sequence. This entry belongs to a study of blood T cell repertoires in COVID-19. CDR3 length: 13 residues. CDR1 is MNHEY and CDR2 is SVGEGT in the germline V gene. V shed 5 bases, J shed 4 bases, and the junction held 0 bases outside the gene matches. Assay used: immunoSEQ multiplex PCR; TCRdb lists only in-frame clones, some missing. The table lists about 330,000 clones, around 87% of them singletons. Enrollees, about 18 to 95 years old, lived in 24 US areas. Two negative PCRs, clearance, or symptom resolution characterized the recovered Cohort 3 donors. This sequence originates from a woman aged 25 to 39 who had recovered from COVID-19. The rearrangement joins TRBV6-2 or TRBV6-3 to TRBJ2-5; the match to TRBD2 covers 11 bases. The sample consisted of PBMCs or T cells enriched from blood (not recorded which). CDR3 sequence: CASSGLAGETQYF. The DNA of the CDR3 is TGTGCCAGCAGTGGACTAGCGGGAGAGACCCAGTACTTC.